Each of the 2 T cell receptor beta chains below was sequenced from the same sample in a study of tumor and adjacent non-tumor tissue in lung cancer. RNA was extracted from bulk tissue without any cell sorting. Distant lung tissue was collected more than 3 cm away from the tumor edge. The library came from three nested PCR rounds adapted from ARM-PCR protocols. TCRdb re-called the multiplex PCR reads through MiXCR, storing one row per CDR3 protein. The table records approximately 100,000 distinct CDR3 sequences, under 65% of them present only once. The sequenced material came from distant non-tumor lung tissue. The receptors were sampled from a man in his 60s with non-small cell lung cancer.

Remarks on this clonotype: With a much larger clone just one base away, this may be a read error. V gene TRBV12-3 or TRBV12-4 combines with J gene TRBJ1-1; D gene uncertain. The CDR3 runs to 13 residues. CDR3 protein: CDSSRTVNTEAFF. The CDR3 nucleotides are TGTGACAGCAGTCGTACGGTAAACACTGAAGCTTTCTTT.

This rearrangement joins TRBV11-1 to TRBJ2-5; 8 nucleotides agree with TRBD1. CDR3 length: 14 residues. CDR1 and CDR2 (germline): SGHAT, FQDESV (reference sequence). V shed 11 bases, J shed 5 bases, and the junction held 13 bases outside the gene matches. This CDR3 is CAGNSGQGHETQYF. CDR3 sequence (DNA): TGTGCCGGCAACTCCGGACAGGGCCACGAGACCCAGTACTTC.